Below, 26 T cell receptor beta chains from the same sample are listed, as sequenced in a study of neurological immune-mediated disorders. One entry per CDR3 protein, called by TCRdb with MiXCR from the 5' RACE reads. The sample carries roughly 55,000 distinct CDR3 sequences, approximately 16% recorded once. The sample taken for sequencing was PBMCs. The receptors derive from a man aged 55 to 70 in good health.

This clonotype was seen repeatedly, ten times or more. The chain combines TRBV20-1 with TRBJ2-7, with TRBD2 as a possible D gene (6 bases). V was shortened by 0 bases and J by 5 bases, with 14 bases between the two germline ends. This CDR3 comprises 14 residues. CDR1 and CDR2 (germline): DFQATT, SNEGSKA (reference sequence). The CDR3 reads CSARDPGTYDEQYF. CDR3 nucleotide sequence: TGCAGTGCTAGAGATCCCGGGACTTACGACGAGCAGTACTTC.

This clonotype appeared many times. The rearrangement joins TRBV7-9 to TRBJ2-3, with unresolved D. The CDR3 sequence is 15 residues long. CDR1 SEHNR and CDR2 FQNEAQ come from the germline V gene (reference sequence). Trimming took 2 bases from V and 0 from J, leaving 9 bases between them. Here the CDR3 reads CASSLLVASTDTQYF. DNA of the CDR3: TGTGCCAGCAGCTTACTTGTAGCTAGCACAGATACGCAGTATTTT.

At least ten counts were recorded for this clonotype. This rearrangement joins TRBV20-1 to TRBJ2-5; 9 positions match TRBD2. V lost 3 bases to trimming and J lost 5 bases; unmatched junction nucleotides: 4. This CDR3 is built from 13 residues. The V gene's germline CDR1 is DFQATT and CDR2 SNEGSKA (reference sequence). The CDR3 nucleotides are TGCAGTGCTAGGGCGGGAGGGCTGGAGACCCAGTACTTC. Protein: CSARAGGLETQYF.

This clonotype counts as medium-sized. The chain joins TRBV28 to TRBJ1-4, with TRBD1 matching 9 bases. V shed 1 base, J shed 8 bases, and the junction held 20 bases outside the gene matches. CDR3 length equals 20 residues. Per germline, CDR1 MDHEN and CDR2 SYDVKM. CDR3 residues: CASSLSHPGQGGTRREKLFF. The CDR3 bases are TGTGCCAGCAGTTTATCCCACCCGGGACAGGGCGGAACAAGGAGAGAAAAACTGTTTTTT.

The V call is TRBV27, the J call TRBJ1-5; tentatively, D is TRBD1 (6 bases). This CDR3 region has 15 residues. The germline gives CDR1 MNHEY, CDR2 SMNVEV (reference sequence). V dropped 4 bases and J dropped 5 bases, with 15 bases sitting between them. CDR3 protein: CASSSFGGGDQPQHF. The CDR3 nucleotides read TGTGCCAGCAGTTCCTTTGGGGGGGGCGATCAGCCCCAGCATTTT.

V usage is TRBV5-1 and J usage is TRBJ2-3; 11 positions match TRBD2. Germline trimming cut 3 bases from V and 4 bases from J; bases unmatched to any gene: 1. The germline CDR1 and CDR2 sequences are SGHRS and YFSETQ. CDR3 length: 14 amino acids. The CDR3 DNA reads as TGCGCCAGCAGCTGGGGACTAGCGGCAGATACGCAGTATTTT. Translation gives CASSWGLAADTQYF. Full variable domain (outside the CDR3, taken from reference TRBV5-1 and TRBJ2-3): KAGVTQTPRYLIKTRGQQVTLSCSPISGHRSVSWYQQTPGQGLQFLFEYFSETQRNKGNFPGRFSGRQFSNSRSEMNVSTLELGDSALYLCASSWGLAADTQYFGPGTRLTVL.

This clonotype has at least ten counts. The chain recombines TRBV7-2 with TRBJ2-7; D may be TRBD1 (6 bases). Trimming stripped 2 bases from V and 3 bases from J, with 14 bases between. From germline, CDR1 is SGHTA and CDR2 FQGNSA. The CDR3 has 15 amino acids. DNA of the CDR3: TGTGCCAGCAGCTTAAACCCCGGACAGTTCTACGAGCAGTACTTC. Its translation: CASSLNPGQFYEQYF. The full variable domain, completed using reference TRBV7-2 and TRBJ2-7, is GAGVSQSPSNKVTEKGKDVELRCDPISGHTALYWYRQSLGQGLEFLIYFQGNSAPDKSGLPSDRFSAERTGGSVSTLTIQRTQQEDSAVYLCASSLNPGQFYEQYFGPGTRLTVT.

This clonotype was seen repeatedly, ten times or more. The chain couples TRBV7-8 to TRBJ2-1; D gene unclear. Per germline, CDR1 SGHVS and CDR2 FQNEAQ. The CDR3 has 11 amino acids. V lost 5 bases to trimming and J lost 10 bases, with 9 bases between them. The CDR3 region has the DNA TGTGCCAGCAGCCTCGGACGGGAGCAGTTCTTC. It codes for CASSLGREQFF.

J is TRBJ1-2 and V is TRBV7-9, with D unresolved. Germline CDR1 SEHNR, CDR2 FQNEAQ (reference sequence). The CDR3 contains 14 residues. V was pared by 6 bases and J by 4 bases, with 15 bases between. Written as DNA, the CDR3 is TGTGCCAGCAGTACCCCGGCAAGTCGCTATGGCTACACCTTC. Amino acids: CASSTPASRYGYTF.

With respect to this clonotype: The junction does not match germline at one end; this may be a read error. The chain couples TRBV5-5 to TRBJ2-1; maybe TRBD2 (7 bases). CDR3 length equals 19 residues. CDR1 is SGHKS and CDR2 is YYEKEE in the germline V gene (reference sequence). The CDR3 sequence: CASSGGASDGGPTYNKQFF. CDR3 nucleotides: TGTGCCAGCAGCGGGGGGGCTAGTGATGGTGGACCTACGTACAATAAGCAGTTCTTC.

This clonotype has at least ten counts. The chain is built from TRBV15 and TRBJ2-1; a possible D gene is TRBD2 (5 bases). V lost 0 bases and J lost 1, with 7 bases in between. This CDR3 region has 15 residues. Per germline, CDR1 LNHNV and CDR2 YYDKDF (reference sequence). CDR3 loop: CATSRERGSYNEQFF. The CDR3 nucleotides read TGTGCCACCAGCAGAGAGAGAGGGTCCTACAATGAGCAGTTCTTC. The full variable domain, rest sourced from reference TRBV15 and TRBJ2-1, is DAMVIQNPRYQVTQFGKPVTLSCSQTLNHNVMYWYQQKSSQAPKLLFHYYDKDFNNEADTPDNFQSRRPNTSFCFLDIRSPGLGDTAMYLCATSRERGSYNEQFFGPGTRLTVL.

The chain recombines TRBV27 with TRBJ2-7; no clear D. Trimming shortened V by 4 bases and J by 0 bases, and 13 bases separated the two germline ends. From germline, CDR1 is MNHEY and CDR2 SMNVEV (reference sequence). The CDR3 covers 15 residues. DNA of the CDR3: TGTGCCAGCAGTTCGATAGGGTTATACTCCTACGAGCAGTACTTC. The encoded protein is CASSSIGLYSYEQYF.

There are many counts of this clonotype. The chain couples TRBV5-1 to TRBJ2-1, with D possibly matching TRBD1 (5 bases). In germline, CDR1 is SGHRS, CDR2 YFSETQ. Trimming stripped 0 bases from V and 6 bases from J, with 13 bases between. The CDR3 totals 15 residues. CDR3 residues: CASSLGSGQGNEQFF. In DNA form, the CDR3 reads TGCGCCAGCAGCTTGGGGTCGGGTCAGGGCAATGAGCAGTTCTTC.

The sample holds many counts of this clonotype. This sequence joins TRBV7-2 and TRBJ1-5; no reliable D call. V was clipped by 1 base and J by 1 base, with 5 bases between them. CDR1 and CDR2 from the germline V gene are SGHTA and FQGNSA. The CDR3 loop spans 14 amino acids. The CDR3 DNA reads TGTGCCAGCAGCTTAGGGGAGAGCAATCAGCCCCAGCATTTT. It yields the protein CASSLGESNQPQHF.

The sample holds many counts of this clonotype. J is TRBJ1-5 and V is TRBV24-1; D is possibly TRBD1 (6 bases). V was pared by 0 bases and J by 9 bases, with 8 bases between. Germline V gene lookup returns CDR1 KGHDR and CDR2 SFDVKD. The CDR3 runs 13 residues. The CDR3: CATSDLQGGPQHF. CDR3 in DNA: TGTGCCACCAGTGATTTGCAAGGGGGGCCCCAGCATTTT.

Concerning this clonotype itself: A much larger clone lies a single base off, so this may be a read error. The rearrangement links TRBV12-3 or TRBV12-4 to TRBJ2-7, with 10 bases that match TRBD2. V gave up 4 bases and J gave up 1 base; unmatched junction bases: 7. The CDR3 consists of 16 residues. This CDR3 reads CASSSAGTSVSYEQYF. In nucleotides, the CDR3 is TGTGCCAGCAGTTCGGCTGGGACTAGCGTATCCTACGAGCAGTACTTC.

This clonotype was seen ten or more times. The V gene is TRBV5-1, the J gene TRBJ1-4; D is perhaps TRBD1 (6 bases). Trimming stripped 5 bases from V and 4 bases from J, with 12 bases between. The length of the CDR3 is 14 residues. CDR1 is SGHRS, CDR2 YFSETQ, per germline. CDR3 bases: TGCGCCAGCAGAGGCGGACAGAGTAATGAAAAACTGTTTTTT. Amino acids: CASRGGQSNEKLFF.

This clonotype has more than one count but fewer than ten. This chain connects TRBV7-8 to TRBJ2-6; TRBD1 matches at 9 bases. Germline V gene data show CDR1 as SGHVS and CDR2 as FQNEAQ. With 5 bases clipped from V and 0 bases from J, the junction kept 11 bases outside the gene matches. The CDR3 spans 19 residues. The CDR3 region has the DNA TGTGCCAGCAGCAGAGAGAAGACAGGGGGATTCTCTGGGGCCAACGTCCTGACTTTC. This translates into CASSREKTGGFSGANVLTF.

This clonotype was counted at least ten times. For the CDR3, the DNA is TGTGCCAGCAGTTTCTCAGGGCAGAGTCAGCCCCAGCATTTT. Protein product: CASSFSGQSQPQHF. The V call is TRBV28, the J call TRBJ1-5; D perhaps matches TRBD1 (5 bases). Trimming took off 3 bases at V and 6 bases at J, with 12 bases between the two ends. The germline CDR1 and CDR2 sequences are MDHEN and SYDVKM. This CDR3 spans 14 amino acids.

This clonotype was recorded at least ten times. V gene TRBV5-1 combines with J gene TRBJ2-1; perhaps D is TRBD1 or TRBD2 (5 bases each). The CDR3 extends over 13 amino acids. V gave up 0 bases and J gave up 15 bases, with 16 bases separating them. Germline loops: CDR1 SGHRS, CDR2 YFSETQ. This CDR3 is CASSLGDRGDRFF. In DNA form, the CDR3 reads TGCGCCAGCAGCTTGGGGGATAGAGGGGATCGGTTCTTC.

There are many counts of this clonotype. The J gene is TRBJ1-1, the V gene TRBV28; a weak D match, TRBD1 (5 bases). Germline V lookup: CDR1 MDHEN, CDR2 SYDVKM. The V and J ends lost 8 bases and 4 bases respectively, with 11 bases between them. CDR3 length: 12 amino acids. The CDR3 DNA follows: TGTGCCAGCGGGGCAGGGCCCACTGAAGCTTTCTTT. Protein product: CASGAGPTEAFF.

This clonotype was detected many times. The V gene is TRBV5-1, the J gene TRBJ1-6; 8 nucleotides line up with TRBD1. Trimming at V came to 4 bases and at J to 11 bases, leaving 2 bases not matched to a gene. The germline V gene has CDR1 SGHRS and CDR2 YFSETQ. This CDR3 has 12 amino acids. The CDR3 nucleotides are TGCGCCAGCAGCCCGGGACAGGCACCCCTCCACTTT. Its translation: CASSPGQAPLHF.

This clonotype was seen repeatedly, ten times or more. The rearrangement links TRBV28 to TRBJ2-5, with 11 positions matching TRBD1. Germline CDR1 and CDR2: MDHEN and SYDVKM. This CDR3 has 16 residues. Trimming at V came to 4 bases and at J to 4 bases, leaving 8 bases not matched to a gene. As DNA, the CDR3 is TGTGCCAGCAGTTCCCCCGGGACAGGGGGAGGAGAGACCCAGTACTTC. Its translation is CASSSPGTGGGETQYF.

This clonotype was observed at least ten times. CDR3: CASSDWTYEQYF. The DNA for the CDR3 is TGTGCCAGCAGTGACTGGACCTACGAGCAGTACTTC. The V gene is TRBV2, the J gene TRBJ2-7; D is undetermined. The germline V gene encodes CDR1 SNHLY and CDR2 FYNNEI. The V end lost 3 bases, the J end lost 2 bases, and 5 bases lay between the germline ends. The length of the CDR3 is 12 residues.

This clonotype was recorded at least ten times. The gene calls are TRBV28 and TRBJ2-3; the D call may be TRBD1 or TRBD2 (5 bases each). The CDR3 totals 12 residues. The V end was cut by 3 bases, the J end by 5 bases, with 6 bases between. Germline CDR1 and CDR2: MDHEN and SYDVKM. CDR3: CASSLGVDTQYF. The CDR3, as DNA: TGTGCCAGCAGTTTGGGGGTAGATACGCAGTATTTT.

Ten or more counts support this clonotype. The CDR3 loop reads CASTPNSRNEQYF. CDR3 DNA: TGTGCCAGCACCCCCAATTCCAGGAACGAGCAGTACTTC. V and J are TRBV7-8 and TRBJ2-7; D uncertain. The V gene lost 7 bases and the J gene lost 5 bases, with 15 bases spanning the gap. Germline values: CDR1 SGHVS, CDR2 FQNEAQ. The CDR3 runs to 13 residues. Full variable domain (outside the CDR3, taken from reference TRBV7-8 and TRBJ2-7): GAGVSQSPRYKVAKRGQDVALRCDPISGHVSLFWYQQALGQGPEFLTYFQNEAQLDKSGLPSDRFFAERPEGSVSTLKIQRTQQEDSAVYLCASTPNSRNEQYFGPGTRLTVT.